This entry is about one T cell receptor beta chain. The antigen is not known. Other DNA sequences from this sample encode an identical CDR3 as well. Reverse transcription of all isolated RNA meant that expressed TCRB transcripts were sequenced. Produced via immunoSEQ multiplex PCR; TCRdb's table is partial and in-frame only. The data contain around 710,000 clones, 9.5% to 15% of them singletons. This entry belongs to a study of beta chain features in type 1 diabetes. Study-wide findings and caveats: Among all four CD4+ subsets, Type 1 diabetes patients had TCRB CDR3s that were moderately but significantly shorter.

Germline V gene lookup returns CDR1 SGHVS and CDR2 FQNEAQ. This CDR3 is 15 amino acids long. V gave up 0 bases and J gave up 5 bases; unmatched junction bases: 4. The gene calls are TRBV7-8 and TRBJ2-5, with 9 bases identical to TRBD1. This receptor was taken from a man younger than 45 with type 1 diabetes. The sequenced sample consisted of naive CD4+ T cells from blood. DNA of the CDR3: TGTGCCAGCAGCTTAGCCGGGACAGGGCGGGAGACCCAGTACTTC. Its protein product is CASSLAGTGRETQYF.